The clone carrying this T cell receptor beta chain appeared once. Antigen: not known. One junction end does not reproduce the germline sequence, and a read error may be involved. The sample belongs to a study of blood T cells in healthy people across ages. Notes on the study in general: A strong correlation between TCR beta diversity and naive T cell percentage was seen. PBMCs that were unsorted prevented a conclusive naive versus antigen-experienced comparison.

A J-beta primer mix and a sample-barcoded 5' primer were used in a second PCR of roughly 6 to 12 cycles. Via MiXCR, TCRdb re-called the 5' RACE reads, giving one row per CDR3 protein. This table holds more than 800,000 distinct CDR3 sequences, 40% to 50% found once. This CDR3 region has 13 residues. Germline V gives CDR1 MNHEY, CDR2 SVGAGI. At least 7 million PBMCs were isolated per sample. This TCR came from a woman aged 55-75 years in good health. The genes are TRBV6-5 and TRBJ2-2; D may match TRBD1 or TRBD2 (5 bases each). Input material: blood. CDR3: CASSYQDTGEQFF. CDR3 bases: TGTGCCAGCAGTTATCAGGACACCGGGGAGCAGTTTTTT.